The 23 T cell receptor beta chains in this list originate from one sample, sequenced in a study of blood T cells in healthy people across ages. A J-beta primer mix and a sample-barcoded 5' primer were used in a second PCR of roughly 6 to 11 cycles. TCRdb ran MiXCR on the 5' RACE reads and lists one entry per CDR3 protein. The sample shows hundreds of thousands of distinct CDR3 sequences, about 30% of them seen only once. Sequencing was done on a sample of blood. The receptors originated from a woman older than 75 in good health.

This chain joins TRBV25-1 and TRBJ1-2, with 8 nucleotides matching TRBD1. V dropped 6 bases and J dropped 6; count of bases not matched to a gene: 6. Germline CDR1 MGHDK, CDR2 SYGVNS. The CDR3 totals 13 residues. The CDR3 loop is CASSIGTGNGYTF. CDR3 DNA sequence: TGTGCCAGCAGCATAGGGACAGGTAATGGCTACACCTTC.

About this clonotype itself: A single base separates this from a much larger clone, so it may be a read error. The chain couples TRBV5-6 to TRBJ1-2; TRBD1 might be the D (6 bases). Trimming cost V 3 bases and J 4 bases, with 13 bases left between them. The germline V gene encodes CDR1 SGHDT and CDR2 YYEEEE. The CDR3 runs 14 residues. CDR3 residues: CASSWVQGTYGYTF. The CDR3, as DNA: TGTGCCAGCAGCTGGGTCCAGGGGACCTATGGCTACACCTTC.

This clonotype has just a few counts. The chain combines TRBV9 with TRBJ2-2; D is ambiguous. V was cut by 0 bases and J by 0 bases, with 9 bases left in between. Germline V gene data show CDR1 as SGDLS and CDR2 as YYNGEE. The CDR3 has 16 amino acids. CDR3 in DNA: TGTGCCAGCAGCGTAGAGCCAGGAGCGAACACCGGGGAGCTGTTTTTT. Its protein product is CASSVEPGANTGELFF.

CDR3 sequence: CASSLEQGVGETQYF. CDR3 bases: TGCGCCAGCAGCTTGGAACAGGGAGTAGGAGAGACCCAGTACTTC. V is TRBV5-1 and J is TRBJ2-5; a possible D gene is TRBD1 (6 bases). CDR3 length equals 15 residues. V was pared by 0 bases and J by 4 bases, with 13 bases between. Germline lookup yields CDR1 SGHRS and CDR2 YFSETQ.

The table lists this clonotype with many counts. The rearrangement uses TRBV5-1 and TRBJ1-5; 10 positions match TRBD1. Germline V gene lookup returns CDR1 SGHRS and CDR2 YFSETQ. The CDR3 is made up of 15 amino acids. Trimming at V came to 0 bases and at J to 7 bases, leaving 4 bases not matched to a gene. The CDR3 DNA follows: TGCGCCAGCAGCTTGGAGGGACAGGGGACGCAGCCCCAGCATTTT. This translates into CASSLEGQGTQPQHF.

This clonotype was seen many times. This chain connects TRBV5-1 to TRBJ2-3; 9 bases are a match to TRBD2. J gave up 6 bases and V 1 base, and 6 bases lay outside the gene matches. This CDR3 is built from 15 residues. In germline, CDR1 is SGHRS, CDR2 YFSETQ. CDR3 in amino acids: CASSLTGTSYDTQYF. The DNA for the CDR3 is TGCGCCAGCAGCTTGACCGGGACTAGCTATGATACGCAGTATTTT.

This clonotype was observed a handful of times. The genes are TRBV20-1 and TRBJ1-1; no reliable D call. Trimming removed 2 bases from V and 4 bases from J, with 8 bases in between. The CDR3 runs 12 residues. The germline CDR1 and CDR2 sequences are DFQATT and SNEGSKA (reference sequence). CDR3 nucleotide sequence: TGCAGTGCTAGACTGAGGAGCACTGAAGCTTTCTTT. Protein product: CSARLRSTEAFF.

The chain has TRBV28 and TRBJ2-3; unclear D gene. The length of the CDR3 is 17 residues. The germline gives CDR1 MDHEN, CDR2 SYDVKM. The V and J ends lost 5 bases and 0 bases respectively, with 18 bases between them. Here the CDR3 DNA reads TGTGCCAGCAGTCCCTCTTACGACTTACTTAGCACAGATACGCAGTATTTT. Its protein is CASSPSYDLLSTDTQYF.

The chain links TRBV6-2 or TRBV6-3 to TRBJ1-5; maybe TRBD1 (5 bases). Trimming shortened V by 8 bases and J by 6 bases, and 17 bases separated the two germline ends. This CDR3 spans 14 amino acids. Germline V gene data show CDR1 as MNHEY and CDR2 as SVGEGT. The DNA for the CDR3 is TGTGCCAGCGAGCTCGGAGGGGCCCTTCAGCCCCAGCATTTT. Translating gives CASELGGALQPQHF.

On this clonotype: Germline and junction disagree at one end, which may indicate a read error. This rearrangement joins TRBV7-9 to TRBJ1-1, with no clear D. CDR3 length: 14 residues. Germline values: CDR1 SEHNR, CDR2 FQNEAQ (reference sequence). CDR3 region: CSSSRGWTNTEAFF. DNA for the CDR3: TGTTCCAGCAGCAGAGGTTGGACCAACACTGAAGCTTTCTTT. Together with reference TRBV7-9 and TRBJ1-1, the CDR3 gives the full variable domain: DTGVSQNPRHKITKRGQNVTFRCDPISEHNRLYWYRQTLGQGPEFLTYFQNEAQLEKSRLLSDRFSAERPKGSFSTLEIQRTEQGDSAMYLCSSSRGWTNTEAFFGQGTRLTVV.

CDR3 sequence: CSAKPGQGYGQPQHF. CDR3 sequence (DNA): TGCAGTGCGAAGCCGGGACAGGGTTACGGACAGCCCCAGCATTTT. This rearrangement joins TRBV20-1 to TRBJ1-5, with 9 bases aligning to TRBD1. The CDR3 contains 15 residues. The germline V gene has CDR1 DFQATT and CDR2 SNEGSKA (reference sequence). Trimming removed 6 bases from V and 7 bases from J; junction bases left unmatched: 13.

Concerning this clonotype: A read error may be the cause here, since a much bigger clone is one base away. This rearrangement joins TRBV3-1 to TRBJ2-3; D ambiguous. The CDR3 totals 14 residues. Germline V CDR1 and CDR2: LGHDT, YNNKEL (reference sequence). CDR3 region: CAGSRQNQRDTQYF. The CDR3 DNA follows: TGTGCCGGCAGCCGCCAAAACCAAAGAGATACGCAGTATTTT.

This clonotype was recorded many times. The CDR3 DNA sequence: TGCAGTGCTAGAGATACCAAGCGGGGGGGCCGAGACAATGAGCAGTTCTTC. Translated: CSARDTKRGGRDNEQFF. The genes are TRBV20-1 and TRBJ2-1, with 10 bases aligning to TRBD2. The germline V gene encodes CDR1 DFQATT and CDR2 SNEGSKA (reference sequence). The CDR3 sequence is 17 residues long. With V trimmed by 0 bases and J by 5 bases, 10 bases remained unmatched.

The chain uses TRBV20-1 and TRBJ2-4; 11 bases are shared with TRBD1. CDR1 DFQATT and CDR2 SNEGSKA come from the germline V gene (reference sequence). The CDR3 is made up of 15 amino acids. Unmatched junction bases numbered 6, after V lost 6 bases and J lost 2 bases. CDR3 sequence reads: CSATDRGRTKNIQYF. The CDR3 DNA is TGCAGTGCAACGGACAGGGGGCGTACCAAAAACATTCAGTACTTC.

This clonotype was seen many times. This chain connects TRBV7-2 to TRBJ2-4; 7 positions match TRBD2. Germline assignment: CDR1 SGHTA and CDR2 FQGNSA. This CDR3 has 15 amino acids. V lost 5 bases to trimming and J lost 6 bases; unmatched junction nucleotides: 10. CDR3 sequence (DNA): TGTGCCAGCAGCCCCCTTGGGGCGGGGGTAAACATTCAGTACTTC. Its protein is CASSPLGAGVNIQYF. The full variable domain, its missing parts supplied by reference TRBV7-2 and TRBJ2-4, is GAGVSQSPSNKVTEKGKDVELRCDPISGHTALYWYRQSLGQGLEFLIYFQGNSAPDKSGLPSDRFSAERTGGSVSTLTIQRTQQEDSAVYLCASSPLGAGVNIQYFGAGTRLSVL.

This clonotype was observed a few times. This may arise from a read error, as a much more abundant clone is one base away. The chain links TRBV20-1 to TRBJ2-1; D is tentatively TRBD1 or TRBD2 (5 bases each). The better agreement between TRBJ2-7 and the DNA end casts doubt on the J call. Germline CDR1 is DFQATT and CDR2 is SNEGSKA (reference sequence). The CDR3 is made up of 17 amino acids. CDR3 sequence reads: CSAPTTGPESSYNEQYF. CDR3 sequence (DNA): TGCAGTGCTCCTACAACGGGGCCCGAAAGCTCCTACAATGAGCAGTACTTC.

As for this clonotype: This may stem from a read error, because a much larger clone lies one nucleotide away. This rearrangement joins TRBV6-2 or TRBV6-3 to TRBJ2-3, with 7 nucleotides matching TRBD2. Trimming removed 1 base from V and 0 bases from J; junction bases left unmatched: 1. The CDR3 contains 15 residues. Germline CDR1 and CDR2: MNHEY and SVGEGT. CDR3 sequence reads: CASSYWGGSTDTQYF. CDR3 sequence (DNA): TGTGCCAGCAGTTACTGGGGGGGAAGCACAGATACGCAGTATTTT.

Ten or more counts support this clonotype. The chain employs TRBV4-3 and TRBJ1-2; 10 bases align to TRBD1. J was trimmed by 3 bases and V by 4 bases; bases with no gene match: 2. CDR3 size: 14 residues. Germline CDR1 and CDR2: LGHNA and YSLEER. For the CDR3, the DNA is TGCGCCAGCAGCCCCGGACAGGGGGACTATGGCTACACCTTC. This translates into CASSPGQGDYGYTF.

The genes are TRBV7-9 and TRBJ2-5, with D possibly matching TRBD2 (5 bases). Trimming stripped 1 base from V and 7 bases from J, with 10 bases between. The CDR3 is made up of 13 amino acids. The germline V gene has CDR1 SEHNR and CDR2 FQNEAQ (reference sequence). In DNA, the CDR3 is TGTGCCAGCAGCTTAGAATCCCGGGGGACCCAGTACTTC. Protein product: CASSLESRGTQYF.

This clonotype has a count of ten or more. The V call is TRBV7-2, the J call TRBJ2-3; TRBD1 might be the D (6 bases). Germline CDR1 is SGHTA and CDR2 is FQGNSA. The CDR3 is made up of 17 amino acids. The V gene lost 6 bases and the J gene lost 8 bases, with 27 bases spanning the gap. The CDR3 coding sequence is TGTGCCAGCAGACCCGATAAGGGCGCCCCAGGGGCTGGTACGCAGTATTTT. Protein product: CASRPDKGAPGAGTQYF.

At least ten counts were recorded for this clonotype. The genes are TRBV7-2 and TRBJ2-1, with 8 bases lining up with TRBD2. V shed 4 bases and J 0 bases; nucleotides not matched to a gene: 2. The CDR3 has 15 amino acids. Germline V gene lookup returns CDR1 SGHTA and CDR2 FQGNSA. The CDR3 bases are TGTGCCAGCAGCTATAGCGGGGACTCCTACAATGAGCAGTTCTTC. This gives the protein CASSYSGDSYNEQFF.

Only a few counts were recorded for this clonotype. This chain uses TRBV11-2 with TRBJ2-7; TRBD1 might be the D (6 bases). The CDR3 has 15 residues. Germline-derived CDR1 and CDR2 are SGHAT and FQNNGV. Trimming shortened V by 5 bases and J by 1 base, and 15 bases separated the two germline ends. The CDR3 loop reads CASSIPGHISYEQYF. In nucleotides, the CDR3 is TGTGCCAGCAGCATTCCGGGACACATATCCTACGAGCAGTACTTC.

This clonotype was recorded a few times. The V and J genes are TRBV7-2 and TRBJ1-1, with a possible D match to TRBD1 (6 bases). From germline, CDR1 is SGHTA and CDR2 FQGNSA. The CDR3 covers 14 residues. Trimming stripped 4 bases from V and 4 bases from J, with 13 bases between. In DNA form, the CDR3 reads TGTGCCAGCAGCTCCTGGGGGCAACGCACTGAAGCTTTCTTT. This sequence encodes CASSSWGQRTEAFF.